Following are 3 T cell receptor beta chains from one sample sequenced in a study of Graves' ophthalmopathy and Graves' hyperthyroidism. Amplified material comprised TCR beta CDR3 regions derived from RNA transcripts. RT-PCR in the first round used HTBI primers; a second-round multiplex PCR followed. One entry per CDR3 protein results from TCRdb running MiXCR on the multiplex PCR reads. The table has around 600,000 distinct CDR3 sequences, over 40% seen once; the top ten hold roughly 3%. Sequencing was done on a sample of peripheral blood. The source is an adult man with Graves' ophthalmopathy.

Many counts were recorded for this clonotype. The chain combines TRBV4-2 with TRBJ1-4; 8 bases agree with TRBD1. CDR1 is LGHNA, CDR2 YNFKEQ, per germline. Trimming removed 4 bases from V and 4 bases from J; junction bases left unmatched: 5. The CDR3 contains 15 residues. CDR3 region: CASSRGGQGNEKLFF. The CDR3 nucleotides read TGTGCCAGCAGCCGCGGTGGACAGGGTAATGAAAAACTGTTTTTT.

The chain employs TRBV25-1 and TRBJ2-7, with D possibly TRBD2 on 5 matching bases. The J call could be wrong; TRBJ2-1 is a better fit for the DNA end. The CDR3 loop spans 14 amino acids. CDR1 and CDR2 from the germline V gene are MGHDK and SYGVNS. CDR3 nucleotides: TGTGCCAGCTCCCTGGGGAGCCCCTACAATGAGCAGTTCTTC. This sequence encodes CASSLGSPYNEQFF.

V and J are TRBV2 and TRBJ2-5, with 13 bases fitting TRBD2. Germline V gene lookup returns CDR1 SNHLY and CDR2 FYNNEI. The J segment lost 5 bases and the V segment lost 7 bases, leaving 16 bases of the junction unmatched. This CDR3 has 18 residues. The CDR3 region has the DNA TGTGCCAGCACCCAAGGACTAGCGGGAGTGGGGATCTCGGAGACCCAGTACTTC. Residues: CASTQGLAGVGISETQYF. The full variable domain, its missing parts supplied by reference TRBV2 and TRBJ2-5, is EPEVTQTPSHQVTQMGQEVILRCVPISNHLYFYWYRQILGQKVEFLVSFYNNEISEKSEIFDDQFSVERPDGSNFTLKIRSTKLEDSAMYFCASTQGLAGVGISETQYFGPGTRLLVL.